Presented here are 11 T cell receptor beta chains from one specimen sequenced in a study of blood T cell repertoires in COVID-19. TCRdb's copy holds only in-frame clones and misses some; the assay was immunoSEQ multiplex PCR. Of about 160,000 clones in the sample, 89% are singletons; the top ten hold roughly 2.8%. Sequenced sample: peripheral blood. Every receptor here comes from a man in his sixties with acute or convalescent COVID-19.

V usage is TRBV18 and J usage is TRBJ2-5; 9 bases align to TRBD1. This CDR3 is 14 amino acids long. Germline lookup yields CDR1 KGHSH and CDR2 LQKENI. J was trimmed by 4 bases and V by 3 bases; bases with no gene match: 3. The CDR3 bases are TGTGCCAGCTCACCGGGGACAGGGCGAGAGACCCAGTACTTC. It encodes CASSPGTGRETQYF.

This chain connects TRBV7-8 to TRBJ1-1, with D uncertain. V was trimmed by 1 base and J by 2 bases, leaving 11 bases between them. The CDR3 covers 15 residues. CDR1 SGHVS and CDR2 FQNEAQ come from the germline V gene. The CDR3 DNA reads TGTGCCAGCAGCTTAGTCAACAGCCCTAACACTGAAGCTTTCTTT. Encoded protein: CASSLVNSPNTEAFF.

The J gene is TRBJ2-1, the V gene TRBV2; 12 bases line up with TRBD2. CDR1 is SNHLY and CDR2 is FYNNEI in the germline V gene. The CDR3 has 13 amino acids. The V gene end was trimmed by 4 bases and the J gene end by 9 bases; junction bases not matched to a gene: 1. CDR3: CASSALAGGEQFF. In DNA form, the CDR3 reads TGTGCCAGCAGTGCACTAGCGGGGGGTGAGCAGTTCTTC.

The chain links TRBV6-1 to TRBJ1-2; no reliable D call. Germline V gives CDR1 MNHNS, CDR2 SASEGT. The V end lost 2 bases, the J end lost 4 bases, and 11 bases lay between the germline ends. The CDR3 consists of 14 residues. The chain's CDR3 is CASSEHDNVYGYTF. CDR3 sequence (DNA): TGTGCCAGCAGTGAACACGACAACGTCTATGGCTACACCTTC.

The V gene is TRBV6-2 or TRBV6-3, the J gene TRBJ2-1; D may be TRBD2 (5 bases). CDR1 MNHEY and CDR2 SVGEGT come from the germline V gene. This CDR3 contains 12 residues. V gave up 5 bases and J gave up 10 bases, with 12 bases separating them. CDR3 region: CASSISSSEQFF. The CDR3 DNA is TGTGCCAGCAGTATCTCTAGCAGCGAGCAGTTCTTC.

This chain links TRBV24-1 with TRBJ2-2, with D possibly being TRBD1 (5 bases). Deletions cut 4 bases from V and 8 bases from J, with 13 bases between. CDR3 length: 14 residues. In germline, CDR1 is KGHDR, CDR2 SFDVKD. The CDR3 region has the DNA TGTGCCACCAGTGAATCCAACAGGTTAGGGGAGCTGTTTTTT. Its protein is CATSESNRLGELFF.

This clone appeared once. The chain is built from TRBV5-1 and TRBJ2-7, with a weak D call TRBD2 (5 bases). Germline values: CDR1 SGHRS, CDR2 YFSETQ. The V end was cut by 5 bases, the J end by 7 bases, with 19 bases between. CDR3 length: 14 amino acids. CDR3 residues: CASSTGKGTSEQYF. The CDR3 nucleotides are TGCGCCAGCAGTACGGGTAAAGGTACTAGTGAGCAGTACTTC.

The chain combines TRBV5-1 with TRBJ1-4; 8 nucleotides match TRBD1. Unmatched junction bases numbered 5, after V lost 0 bases and J lost 4 bases. Germline loops: CDR1 SGHRS, CDR2 YFSETQ. The CDR3 totals 16 residues. This CDR3 is CASSLGSGTGNEKLFF. CDR3 nucleotide sequence: TGCGCCAGCAGCTTGGGGTCCGGGACAGGTAATGAAAAACTGTTTTTT.

The gene calls are TRBV12-5 and TRBJ1-5; no firm D call. The V and J ends lost 1 base and 0 bases respectively, with 10 bases between them. Per the germline V gene, CDR1 is LGHNT and CDR2 is FRNRAP. The CDR3 has 16 residues. Written as DNA, the CDR3 is TGTGCTAGTGGTTTGGGCGTCGGTCCTAGCAATCAGCCCCAGCATTTT. Residues: CASGLGVGPSNQPQHF. The whole variable domain, filled in from reference TRBV12-5 and TRBJ1-5, reads DARVTQTPRHKVTEMGQEVTMRCQPILGHNTVFWYRQTMMQGLELLAYFRNRAPLDDSGMPKDRFSAEMPDATLATLKIQPSEPRDSAVYFCASGLGVGPSNQPQHFGDGTRLSIL.

The chain has TRBV3-1 (or the pseudogene TRBV3-2) and TRBJ2-1; 10 positions match TRBD2. V lost 1 base, J lost 9 bases, and 9 bases stayed unmatched. The CDR3 is 16 residues long. The germline V gene encodes CDR1 LGHDT and CDR2 YNNKEL (reference sequence). The DNA of the CDR3 is TGTGCCAGCAGCCAAGGCCGGTCTAGCGGGGGTTCTGAGCAGTTCTTC. The encoded protein is CASSQGRSSGGSEQFF.

V and J are TRBV6-1 and TRBJ2-7; tentatively, D is TRBD2 (5 bases). CDR1 is MNHNS and CDR2 is SASEGT in the germline V gene. V dropped 2 bases and J dropped 6 bases, with 17 bases sitting between them. This CDR3 comprises 15 residues. The CDR3 region has the DNA TGTGCCAGCAGTGAAACGGGCGGCCGAGGGCGCGAGCAGTACTTC. The encoded protein is CASSETGGRGREQYF.